These 12 T cell receptor beta chains were sequenced from one sample in a study of T cells after yellow fever vaccination. Via MiXCR, TCRdb re-called the 5' RACE reads, giving one row per CDR3 protein. The data contain under 400,000 distinct CDR3 sequences, around a tenth of them seen just once; the ten biggest clones take up 18%. Sequencing used PBMCs, obtained on the day of the first yellow fever vaccination. The receptors originated from a man between 18 and 29 years old who received the YFV17D yellow fever vaccine.

This clonotype was counted only a few times. The chain recombines TRBV9 with TRBJ2-3; TRBD2 matches at 7 bases. Unmatched junction bases numbered 5, after V lost 4 bases and J lost 0 bases. Germline CDR1 is SGDLS and CDR2 is YYNGEE. CDR3 length: 15 residues. Written as DNA, the CDR3 is TGTGCCAGCAGCTCCGGGGGGATAAGCACAGATACGCAGTATTTT. Protein product: CASSSGGISTDTQYF.

This clonotype was counted at least ten times. The rearrangement joins TRBV5-1 to TRBJ2-5; D might be TRBD2 (6 bases). The CDR3 contains 15 residues. Trimming left V 2 bases short and J 4 bases short, with 15 bases between. The germline V gene encodes CDR1 SGHRS and CDR2 YFSETQ. The CDR3 loop reads CASSFLGSGVETQYF. The CDR3 nucleotides are TGCGCCAGCAGCTTTTTGGGTAGCGGCGTAGAGACCCAGTACTTC. Full variable domain (outside the CDR3, taken from reference TRBV5-1 and TRBJ2-5): KAGVTQTPRYLIKTRGQQVTLSCSPISGHRSVSWYQQTPGQGLQFLFEYFSETQRNKGNFPGRFSGRQFSNSRSEMNVSTLELGDSALYLCASSFLGSGVETQYFGPGTRLLVL.

Only a few counts were recorded for this clonotype. This chain joins TRBV10-3 and TRBJ2-1; TRBD1 is a possible D gene (5 bases). CDR1 and CDR2 from the germline V gene are ENHRY and SYGVKD. V lost 10 bases to trimming and J lost 3 bases, with 19 bases between them. This CDR3 is 15 amino acids long. In DNA form, the CDR3 reads TGTGCCACCTGTTTTGGCCAGGGTGACTACAATGAGCAGTTCTTC. It yields the protein CATCFGQGDYNEQFF.

This clonotype was counted ten times or more. V usage is TRBV3-1 and J usage is TRBJ2-7; D gene unclear. Trimming took 3 bases from V and 2 from J, leaving 8 bases between them. The CDR3 runs 13 residues. The germline V gene encodes CDR1 LGHDT and CDR2 YNNKEL (reference sequence). As DNA, the CDR3 is TGTGCCAGCAGCCATGGTAGTACCTACGAGCAGTACTTC. Encoded protein: CASSHGSTYEQYF.

This clonotype appeared a few times. The chain carries TRBV6-1 and TRBJ1-5; D unresolved. Germline V gives CDR1 MNHNS, CDR2 SASEGT. The CDR3 sequence is 14 residues long. The ends were cut back, 7 bases at V and 4 bases at J, with 14 bases in the middle. Written as DNA, the CDR3 is TGTGCCAGCACCTCATTAGGGAGGAATCAGCCCCAGCATTTT. This encodes CASTSLGRNQPQHF.

This clonotype has a handful of counts. The chain links TRBV5-4 to TRBJ2-3, with a tentative D call TRBD2 (6 bases). The CDR3 covers 15 residues. V was clipped by 4 bases and J by 4 bases, with 16 bases between them. CDR1 and CDR2 (germline): SGHNT, YYREEE (reference sequence). As DNA, the CDR3 is TGTGCCAGCAGCCGCCAGACTAGTGTACCAGATACGCAGTATTTT. This encodes CASSRQTSVPDTQYF.

This clonotype was counted many times. The chain couples TRBV4-2 to TRBJ2-5; 11 nucleotides line up with TRBD1. The CDR3 consists of 16 residues. With 5 bases clipped from V and 2 bases from J, the junction kept 7 bases outside the gene matches. The V gene's germline CDR1 is LGHNA and CDR2 YNFKEQ. This chain's CDR3 is CASSLGGQGAQETQYF. The CDR3 DNA reads as TGTGCCAGCAGCTTAGGAGGACAGGGGGCGCAAGAGACCCAGTACTTC.

This clonotype was seen a handful of times. The V and J genes are TRBV4-1 and TRBJ1-2; the D is unclear. This CDR3 spans 17 amino acids. The V gene lost 2 bases and the J gene lost 0 bases, with 16 bases spanning the gap. Germline loops: CDR1 MGHRA, CDR2 YSYEKL. CDR3 loop: CASSQRSGQTANYGYTF. The CDR3 DNA follows: TGCGCCAGCAGCCAAAGATCCGGGCAGACCGCTAACTATGGCTACACCTTC.

The J gene is TRBJ2-5, the V gene TRBV30, with D perhaps matching TRBD2 (5 bases). V was clipped by 3 bases and J by 1 base, with 12 bases between them. This CDR3 spans 14 amino acids. Germline CDR1 is GTSNPN and CDR2 is SVGIG (reference sequence). CDR3 DNA: TGTGCCTGGAGGAGGGTTTACCCCCAAGAGACCCAGTACTTC. This encodes CAWRRVYPQETQYF.

The J gene is TRBJ1-1, the V gene TRBV27; 8 nucleotides agree with TRBD1. Looked up from germline, CDR1 is MNHEY and CDR2 is SMNVEV (reference sequence). The CDR3 is 14 amino acids. Trimming removed 6 bases from V and 6 bases from J; junction bases left unmatched: 9. CDR3 bases: TGTGCCAGCAGCCCCGGGACAGGAGAGTCTGAAGCTTTCTTT. It is translated as CASSPGTGESEAFF.

This clonotype was found a few times. The chain joins TRBV5-6 to TRBJ2-7; 10 nucleotides agree with TRBD1. The V gene's germline CDR1 is SGHDT and CDR2 YYEEEE. The CDR3 runs 13 residues. Trimming at V came to 2 bases and at J to 7 bases, leaving 3 bases not matched to a gene. The CDR3 DNA reads as TGTGCCAGCAGCTTCGGGACAGGGGATGAGCAGTACGTC. It codes for CASSFGTGDEQYV.

This clonotype has ten or more counts. The V call is TRBV7-9, the J call TRBJ1-6; tentatively, D is TRBD1 (6 bases). This CDR3 is built from 15 residues. V gave up 1 base and J gave up 8 bases, with 12 bases separating them. Germline CDR1 SEHNR, CDR2 FQNEAQ (reference sequence). CDR3 region: CASSLVGGVYSPLHF. CDR3 sequence (DNA): TGTGCCAGCAGCTTAGTTGGGGGCGTCTATTCACCCCTCCACTTT.